The TCR beta chain described here comes from a study of cytomegalovirus exposure and HLA in healthy donors. This CDR3 spans 13 amino acids. Germline values: CDR1 LNHDA, CDR2 SQIVND (reference sequence). V lost 7 bases to trimming and J lost 8 bases; unmatched junction nucleotides: 7. In the PCR, 60 Vbeta and 13 Jbeta primers were used. As handled by the study authors: Roughly 11 million shared chains were among the roughly 80 million unique TCR beta chains that a later analysis counted. Produced via immunoSEQ multiplex PCR; TCRdb's table is partial and in-frame only. V and J calls and clone size follow that table, whereas D and trimming were derived from the DNA. The sample comprises 90,000 to 100,000 clones, around 84% of which are singletons, and around 3.2% rests with the top ten. This clone has only one observation.

The receptor's source is a woman aged 40-49 years in good health and CMV-seronegative. The chain carries TRBV19 and TRBJ1-2, with TRBD1 identical over 10 bases. Sequencing input: PBMCs. The CDR3 spells CASTIGQGGGYTF. The CDR3 region has the DNA TGTGCCAGTACTATCGGACAGGGGGGAGGCTACACCTTC.